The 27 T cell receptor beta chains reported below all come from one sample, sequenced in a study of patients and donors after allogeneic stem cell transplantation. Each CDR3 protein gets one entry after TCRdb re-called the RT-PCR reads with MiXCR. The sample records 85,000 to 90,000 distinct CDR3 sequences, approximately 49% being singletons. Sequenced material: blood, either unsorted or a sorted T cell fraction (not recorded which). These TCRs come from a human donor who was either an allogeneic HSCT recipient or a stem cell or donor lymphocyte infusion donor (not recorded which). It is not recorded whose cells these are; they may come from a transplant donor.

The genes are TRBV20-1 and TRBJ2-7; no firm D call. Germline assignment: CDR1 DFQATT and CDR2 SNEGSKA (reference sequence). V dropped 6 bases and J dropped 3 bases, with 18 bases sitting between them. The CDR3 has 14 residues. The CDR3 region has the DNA TGCAGTGCCCATAAAGGTGGGATTAGCTACGAGCAGTACTTC. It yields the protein CSAHKGGISYEQYF.

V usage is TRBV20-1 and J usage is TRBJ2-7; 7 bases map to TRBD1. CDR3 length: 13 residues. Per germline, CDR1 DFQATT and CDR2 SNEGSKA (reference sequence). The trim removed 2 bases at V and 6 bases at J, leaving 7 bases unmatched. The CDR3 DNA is TGCAGTGCTAGATCGACCACAGGGGCCGAGCAGTACTTC. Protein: CSARSTTGAEQYF.

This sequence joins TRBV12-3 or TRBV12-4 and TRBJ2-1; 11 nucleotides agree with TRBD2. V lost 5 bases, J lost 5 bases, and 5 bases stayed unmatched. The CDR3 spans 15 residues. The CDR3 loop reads CASSETSGTNNEQFF. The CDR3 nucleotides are TGTGCCAGCAGTGAGACTAGCGGGACAAACAATGAGCAGTTCTTC.

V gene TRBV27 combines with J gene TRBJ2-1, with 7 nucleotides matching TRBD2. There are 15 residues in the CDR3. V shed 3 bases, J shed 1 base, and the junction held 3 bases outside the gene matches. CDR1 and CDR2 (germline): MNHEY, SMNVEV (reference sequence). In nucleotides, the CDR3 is TGTGCCAGCAGTTTTACTAGCGTATCCTACAATGAGCAGTTCTTC. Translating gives CASSFTSVSYNEQFF.

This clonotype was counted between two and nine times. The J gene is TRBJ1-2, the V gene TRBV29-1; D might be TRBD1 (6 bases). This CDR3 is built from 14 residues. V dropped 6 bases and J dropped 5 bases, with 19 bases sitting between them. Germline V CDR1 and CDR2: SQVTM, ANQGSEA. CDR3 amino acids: CSVPLKDRAYGYTF. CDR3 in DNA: TGCAGCGTCCCATTGAAGGACAGAGCATATGGCTACACCTTC.

The CDR3 DNA is TGTGCCAGCAGCCAATACAGGGACTACGAGCAGTACTTC. Amino acids: CASSQYRDYEQYF. The J gene is TRBJ2-7, the V gene TRBV14, with D tentatively TRBD1 (6 bases). Germline values: CDR1 SGHDN, CDR2 FVKESK. Trimming removed 2 bases from V and 3 bases from J, with 8 bases in between. The CDR3 runs to 13 residues.

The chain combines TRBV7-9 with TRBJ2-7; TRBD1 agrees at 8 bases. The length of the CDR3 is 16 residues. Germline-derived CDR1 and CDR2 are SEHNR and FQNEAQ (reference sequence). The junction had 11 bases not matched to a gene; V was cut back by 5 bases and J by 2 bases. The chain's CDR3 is CASSNRTTGVAYEQYF. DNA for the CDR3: TGTGCCAGCAGCAATAGGACGACAGGGGTAGCCTACGAGCAGTACTTC.

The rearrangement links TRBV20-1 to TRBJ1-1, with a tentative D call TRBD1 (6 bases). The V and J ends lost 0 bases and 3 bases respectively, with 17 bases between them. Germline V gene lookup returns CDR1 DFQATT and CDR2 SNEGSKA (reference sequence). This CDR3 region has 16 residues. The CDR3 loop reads CSARDLQNREYTEAFF. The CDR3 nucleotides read TGCAGTGCTAGAGATCTTCAAAACAGGGAGTACACTGAAGCTTTCTTT.

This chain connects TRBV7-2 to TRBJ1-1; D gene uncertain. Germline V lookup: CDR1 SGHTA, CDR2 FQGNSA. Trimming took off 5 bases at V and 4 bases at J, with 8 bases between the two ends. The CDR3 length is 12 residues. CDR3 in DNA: TGTGCCAGCAGCCTTTGGTCCACTGAAGCTTTCTTT. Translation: CASSLWSTEAFF.

CDR3 nucleotide sequence: TGTGCCAGCAGCCAAGGAGGGGTCGCGGAAGCAGGAAACACCATATATTTT. Translated: CASSQGGVAEAGNTIYF. V and J are TRBV4-2 and TRBJ1-3; a possible D gene is TRBD1 (5 bases). Germline-derived CDR1 and CDR2 are LGHNA and YNFKEQ. The ends were cut back, 1 base at V and 4 bases at J, with 17 bases in the middle. The CDR3 spans 17 residues.

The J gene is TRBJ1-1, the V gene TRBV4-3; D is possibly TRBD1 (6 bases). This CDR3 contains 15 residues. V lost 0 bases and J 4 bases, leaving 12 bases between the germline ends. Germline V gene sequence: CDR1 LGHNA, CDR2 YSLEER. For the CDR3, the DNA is TGCGCCAGCAGCCAAGATAGACAGGAGCCCACTGAAGCTTTCTTT. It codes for CASSQDRQEPTEAFF.

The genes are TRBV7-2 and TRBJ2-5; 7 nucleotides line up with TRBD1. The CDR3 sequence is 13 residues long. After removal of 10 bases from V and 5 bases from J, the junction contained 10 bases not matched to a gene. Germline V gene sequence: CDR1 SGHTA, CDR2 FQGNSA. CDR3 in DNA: TGTGCCAACGCGCCCTCCAGGGGGGAGACCCAGTACTTC. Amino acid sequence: CANAPSRGETQYF.

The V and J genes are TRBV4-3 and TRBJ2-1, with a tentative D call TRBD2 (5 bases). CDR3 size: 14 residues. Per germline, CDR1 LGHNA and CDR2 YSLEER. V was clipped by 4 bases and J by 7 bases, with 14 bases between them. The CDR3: CASSRGPRENEQFF. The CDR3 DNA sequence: TGCGCCAGCAGCCGAGGGCCTCGCGAGAATGAGCAGTTCTTC.

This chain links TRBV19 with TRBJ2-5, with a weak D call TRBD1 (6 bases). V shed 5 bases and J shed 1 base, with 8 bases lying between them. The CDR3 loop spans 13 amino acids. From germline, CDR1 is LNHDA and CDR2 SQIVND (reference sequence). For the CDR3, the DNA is TGTGCCAGTAGTCGCAGGGGCCAAGAGACCCAGTACTTC. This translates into CASSRRGQETQYF.

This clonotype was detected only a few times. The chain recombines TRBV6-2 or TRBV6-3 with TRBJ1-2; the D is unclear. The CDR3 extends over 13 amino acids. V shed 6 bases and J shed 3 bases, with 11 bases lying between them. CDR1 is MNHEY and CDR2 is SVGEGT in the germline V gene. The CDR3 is CASRAGEDYGYTF. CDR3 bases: TGTGCCAGCAGAGCGGGAGAGGACTATGGCTACACCTTC.

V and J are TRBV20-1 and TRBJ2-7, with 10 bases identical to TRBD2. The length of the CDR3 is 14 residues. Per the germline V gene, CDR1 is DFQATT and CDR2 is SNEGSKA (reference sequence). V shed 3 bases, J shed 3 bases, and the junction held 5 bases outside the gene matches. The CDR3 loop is CSARGRTSGYEQYF. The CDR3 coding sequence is TGCAGTGCTAGGGGGCGGACTAGCGGCTACGAGCAGTACTTC.

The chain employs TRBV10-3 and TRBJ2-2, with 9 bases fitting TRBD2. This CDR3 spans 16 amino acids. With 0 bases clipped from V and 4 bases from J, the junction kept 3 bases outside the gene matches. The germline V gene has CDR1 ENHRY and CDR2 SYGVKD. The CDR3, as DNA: TGTGCCATCAGTGAGTCGCGCGGGAGGGGCACCGGGGAGCTGTTTTTT. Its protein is CAISESRGRGTGELFF.

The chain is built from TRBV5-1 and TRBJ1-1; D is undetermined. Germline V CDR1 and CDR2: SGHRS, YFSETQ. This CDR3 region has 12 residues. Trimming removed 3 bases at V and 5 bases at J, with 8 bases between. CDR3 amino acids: CASSSTDTEAFF. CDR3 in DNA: TGCGCCAGCAGCTCAACAGATACTGAAGCTTTCTTT.

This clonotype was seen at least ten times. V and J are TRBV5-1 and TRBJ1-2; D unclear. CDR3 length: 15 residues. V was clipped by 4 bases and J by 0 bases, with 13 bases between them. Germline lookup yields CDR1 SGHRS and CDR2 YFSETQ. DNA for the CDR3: TGCGCCAGCAGCCAAACAGCGTACACTAACTATGGCTACACCTTC. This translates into CASSQTAYTNYGYTF. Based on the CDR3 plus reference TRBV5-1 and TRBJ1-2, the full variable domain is KAGVTQTPRYLIKTRGQQVTLSCSPISGHRSVSWYQQTPGQGLQFLFEYFSETQRNKGNFPGRFSGRQFSNSRSEMNVSTLELGDSALYLCASSQTAYTNYGYTFGSGTRLTVV.

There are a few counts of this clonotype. The CDR3 coding sequence is TGTGCCACCAGTCTAACAGGGAGAGATCAGCCCCAGCATTTT. Protein sequence: CATSLTGRDQPQHF. The chain couples TRBV15 to TRBJ1-5; weak D call: TRBD1 (6 bases). V was cut by 6 bases and J by 5 bases, with 14 bases left in between. The CDR3 length is 14 residues. Germline V gives CDR1 LNHNV, CDR2 YYDKDF (reference sequence).

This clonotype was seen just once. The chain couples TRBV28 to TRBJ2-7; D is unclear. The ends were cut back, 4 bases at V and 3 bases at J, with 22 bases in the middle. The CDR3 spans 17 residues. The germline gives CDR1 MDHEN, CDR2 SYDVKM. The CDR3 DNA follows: TGTGCCAGCAGTTCCCCGCCCATGTATTGGGTCTACTACGAGCAGTACTTC. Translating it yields CASSSPPMYWVYYEQYF.

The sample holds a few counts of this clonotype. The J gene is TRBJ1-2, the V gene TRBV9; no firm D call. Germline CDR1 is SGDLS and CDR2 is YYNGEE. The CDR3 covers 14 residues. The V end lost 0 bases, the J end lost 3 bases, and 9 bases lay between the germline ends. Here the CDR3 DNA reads TGTGCCAGCAGCGTAGCTGGGCAGGACTATGGCTACACCTTC. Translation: CASSVAGQDYGYTF.

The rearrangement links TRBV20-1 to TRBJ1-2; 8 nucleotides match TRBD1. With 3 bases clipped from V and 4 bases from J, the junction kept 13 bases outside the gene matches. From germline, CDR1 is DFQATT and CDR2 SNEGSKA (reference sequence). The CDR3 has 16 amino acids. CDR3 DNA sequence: TGCAGTGCTAGTGGTCAGGGGGCTGGCTTCGGCTATGGCTACACCTTC. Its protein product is CSASGQGAGFGYGYTF.

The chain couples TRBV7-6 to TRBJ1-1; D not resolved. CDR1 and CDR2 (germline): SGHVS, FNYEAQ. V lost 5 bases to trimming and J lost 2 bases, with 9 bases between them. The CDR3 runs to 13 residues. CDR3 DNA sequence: TGTGCCAGCAGCGTTACAGATAACACTGAAGCTTTCTTT. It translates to CASSVTDNTEAFF.

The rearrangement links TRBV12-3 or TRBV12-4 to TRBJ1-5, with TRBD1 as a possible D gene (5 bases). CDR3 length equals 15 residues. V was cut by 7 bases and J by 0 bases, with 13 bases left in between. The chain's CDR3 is CASTRRGHSNQPQHF. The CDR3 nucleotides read TGTGCCAGCACCAGAAGGGGTCATAGCAATCAGCCCCAGCATTTT.

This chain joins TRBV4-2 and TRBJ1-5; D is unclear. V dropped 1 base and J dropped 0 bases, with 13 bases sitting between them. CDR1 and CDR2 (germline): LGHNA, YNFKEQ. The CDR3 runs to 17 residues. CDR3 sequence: CASSQAGRTDSNQPQHF. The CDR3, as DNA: TGTGCCAGCAGCCAAGCAGGTAGAACAGATAGCAATCAGCCCCAGCATTTT.

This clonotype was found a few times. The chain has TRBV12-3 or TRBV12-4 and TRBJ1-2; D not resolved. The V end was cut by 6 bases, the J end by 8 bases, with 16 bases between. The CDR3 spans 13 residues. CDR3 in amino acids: CASSRTGIVGYTF. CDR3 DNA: TGTGCCAGCAGCCGTACGGGGATCGTGGGCTACACCTTC.